A single sample gave rise to the 22 T cell receptor beta chains below, sequenced in a study of PD-L1 blockade in urothelial cancer (TCRdb year 2017). In the paper's terms, the time point label means: peripheral blood 6 weeks after treatment start. Library generation was performed with the immunoSEQ multiplex PCR assay. What TCRdb holds here is the immuneACCESS table cut down to in-frame rearrangements. Part of the clones is not present; checked against another copy, under half of the missing clones reflect an unresolved V gene, and the others are unexplained. The sample table lists 40,000 to 55,000 clones, more than 75% of them with a count of one. Less than 2.5% of the sample comes from the top ten. Sequencing was performed on PBMCs, taken around atezolizumab (anti-PD-L1) treatment. The receptors shown here come from a man aged 55-75 years with urothelial cancer.

The chain links TRBV6-5 to TRBJ1-1; possibly TRBD1 for D (5 bases). Between the trimmed V and J ends, which lost 0 bases and 9 bases, there was a span of 11 bases. The CDR3 sequence is 13 residues long. The germline V gene encodes CDR1 MNHEY and CDR2 SVGAGI. CDR3 residues: CASSYSLTEKAFF. In DNA, the CDR3 is TGTGCCAGCAGTTACTCGCTGACAGAGAAAGCTTTCTTT.

The rearrangement joins TRBV28 to TRBJ2-3, with D perhaps TRBD2 (6 bases). The CDR3 length is 16 residues. Trimming removed 0 bases from V and 1 base from J, with 11 bases in between. The germline CDR1 and CDR2 sequences are MDHEN and SYDVKM. The DNA of the CDR3 is TGTGCCAGCAGTTTATGGGGAGCGGGCGGCACAGATACGCAGTATTTT. Translating gives CASSLWGAGGTDTQYF. Using reference TRBV28 and TRBJ2-3 for the parts outside the CDR3, the full variable domain is DVKVTQSSRYLVKRTGEKVFLECVQDMDHENMFWYRQDPGLGLRLIYFSYDVKMKEKGDIPEGYSVSREKKERFSLILESASTNQTSMYLCASSLWGAGGTDTQYFGPGTRLTVL.

The V gene is TRBV18, the J gene TRBJ2-1; D not resolved. This CDR3 spans 13 amino acids. The V and J ends lost 2 bases and 7 bases respectively, with 9 bases between them. Germline V gene sequence: CDR1 KGHSH, CDR2 LQKENI. The CDR3 coding sequence is TGTGCCAGCTCACCAAACCTGCAGAATGAGCAGTTCTTC. Residues: CASSPNLQNEQFF. The whole variable domain, filled in from reference TRBV18 and TRBJ2-1, reads NAGVMQNPRHLVRRRGQEARLRCSPMKGHSHVYWYRQLPEEGLKFMVYLQKENIIDESGMPKERFSAEFPKEGPSILRIQQVVRGDSAAYFCASSPNLQNEQFFGPGTRLTVL.

The genes are TRBV14 and TRBJ2-6; D ambiguous. V was shortened by 0 bases and J by 1 base, with 4 bases between the two germline ends. Germline V gene lookup returns CDR1 SGHDN and CDR2 FVKESK. There are 15 residues in the CDR3. The DNA for the CDR3 is TGTGCCAGCAGCCAAGAGCGATCTGGGGCCAACGTCCTGACTTTC. This codes for CASSQERSGANVLTF.

The gene calls are TRBV10-1 and TRBJ2-5; 7 bases agree with TRBD1. V shed 7 bases and J 1 base; nucleotides not matched to a gene: 6. The CDR3 is 14 residues long. CDR1 WNHNN and CDR2 SYGVQD come from the germline V gene (reference sequence). CDR3 nucleotides: TGCGCCAGCATGTCGGACAGGCCCCAAGAGACCCAGTACTTC. Its translation is CASMSDRPQETQYF.

The gene calls are TRBV30 and TRBJ1-4, with 11 positions matching TRBD1. The CDR3 contains 15 residues. Germline V lookup: CDR1 GTSNPN, CDR2 SVGIG (reference sequence). Germline trimming cut 3 bases from V and 7 bases from J; bases unmatched to any gene: 7. The CDR3 sequence: CAWSLPGQGGEKLFF. CDR3 coding DNA: TGTGCCTGGAGCCTTCCGGGACAGGGGGGTGAAAAACTGTTTTTT.

The chain combines TRBV30 with TRBJ1-2; TRBD1 matches at 11 bases. The CDR3 extends over 13 amino acids. The junction had 4 bases not matched to a gene; V was cut back by 5 bases and J by 5 bases. Germline assignment: CDR1 GTSNPN and CDR2 SVGIG (reference sequence). CDR3 amino acids: CAWGQGANYGYTF. CDR3 DNA: TGTGCCTGGGGACAGGGGGCGAATTATGGCTACACCTTC.

The chain employs TRBV28 and TRBJ2-1; TRBD2 matches at 8 bases. V shed 7 bases, J shed 1 base, and the junction held 6 bases outside the gene matches. CDR3 length equals 15 residues. In germline, CDR1 is MDHEN, CDR2 SYDVKM. The CDR3 here is CASTPAGGSYNEQFF. In nucleotides, the CDR3 is TGTGCCAGCACACCGGCGGGGGGTTCCTACAATGAGCAGTTCTTC.

The V call is TRBV6-1, the J call TRBJ2-7, with a possible D match to TRBD1 (6 bases). Germline values: CDR1 MNHNS, CDR2 SASEGT. The V end was cut by 3 bases, the J end by 7 bases, with 22 bases between. This CDR3 has 16 amino acids. The chain's CDR3 is CASSEGLGAGLWEQYF. The CDR3 coding sequence is TGTGCCAGCAGTGAGGGGTTGGGGGCAGGGCTCTGGGAGCAGTACTTC.

V gene TRBV7-2 combines with J gene TRBJ2-1, with a possible D match to TRBD2 (5 bases). The ends were cut back, 8 bases at V and 2 bases at J, with 13 bases in the middle. The CDR3 is 14 residues long. Germline CDR1 reads SGHTA; CDR2 reads FQGNSA. CDR3 residues: CASYRRETYNEQFF. The CDR3 DNA is TGTGCCAGCTACCGTCGGGAAACCTACAATGAGCAGTTCTTC. Based on the CDR3 plus reference TRBV7-2 and TRBJ2-1, the full variable domain is GAGVSQSPSNKVTEKGKDVELRCDPISGHTALYWYRQSLGQGLEFLIYFQGNSAPDKSGLPSDRFSAERTGGSVSTLTIQRTQQEDSAVYLCASYRRETYNEQFFGPGTRLTVL.

The J gene is TRBJ2-1, the V gene TRBV5-1, with 9 bases lining up with TRBD1. The germline gives CDR1 SGHRS, CDR2 YFSETQ. The J segment lost 2 bases and the V segment lost 0 bases, leaving 3 bases of the junction unmatched. The length of the CDR3 is 16 residues. Here the CDR3 reads CASSLGDRDPYNEQFF. The CDR3 region has the DNA TGCGCCAGCAGCTTGGGGGACAGGGACCCCTACAATGAGCAGTTCTTC.

The J gene is TRBJ2-7, the V gene TRBV6-1, with D possibly matching TRBD2 (5 bases). Trimming left V 6 bases short and J 7 bases short, with 13 bases between. The CDR3 is 12 residues long. Germline loops: CDR1 MNHNS, CDR2 SASEGT. Here the CDR3 DNA reads TGTGCCAGCAGGGACTTCGGGCTGGAGCAGTACTTC. It is translated as CASRDFGLEQYF.

The rearrangement joins TRBV5-1 to TRBJ2-1, with D possibly TRBD2 on 5 matching bases. The CDR3 runs to 13 residues. The germline V gene encodes CDR1 SGHRS and CDR2 YFSETQ. V was shortened by 4 bases and J by 6 bases, with 11 bases between the two germline ends. The CDR3 nucleotides are TGCGCCAGCAGCCACGAGGGCGGCAATGAGCAGTTCTTC. As protein: CASSHEGGNEQFF.

This clone came up once. The rearrangement uses TRBV4-1 and TRBJ2-7, with D unresolved. The CDR3 extends over 15 amino acids. Trimming took 1 base from V and 2 from J, leaving 12 bases between them. CDR1 and CDR2 (germline): MGHRA, YSYEKL. CDR3 nucleotide sequence: TGCGCCAGCAGCCAAGCCCGAACTGTACCCTACGAGCAGTACTTC. This encodes CASSQARTVPYEQYF.

CDR3 nucleotide sequence: TGTGCCAGCAGTTTTAGGTCCTTCGGCCCCGGCCGGGGGGGGAATGCTGAAGCTTTCTTT. It is translated as CASSFRSFGPGRGGNAEAFF. The V and J genes are TRBV27 and TRBJ1-1; tentative D call: TRBD1 (5 bases). The germline V gene has CDR1 MNHEY and CDR2 SMNVEV (reference sequence). This CDR3 is 20 amino acids long. V lost 3 bases, J lost 6 bases, and 32 bases lay in between.

The genes are TRBV25-1 and TRBJ2-4; TRBD1 agrees at 8 bases. J lost 1 base, V lost 3 bases, and 2 bases had no gene match. This CDR3 has 15 residues. CDR1 and CDR2 from the germline V gene are MGHDK and SYGVNS. CDR3 in amino acids: CASSEDRVAKNIQYF. The CDR3 DNA sequence: TGTGCCAGCAGTGAGGACAGGGTTGCCAAAAACATTCAGTACTTC.

V gene TRBV5-1 combines with J gene TRBJ1-4; the match to TRBD1 covers 8 bases. The CDR3 runs to 14 residues. V trimming: 4 bases; J trimming: 7 bases; junction bases outside the gene matches: 6. The germline V gene has CDR1 SGHRS and CDR2 YFSETQ. The CDR3 loop is CASSTGQGREKLFF. In DNA, the CDR3 is TGCGCCAGCAGCACCGGACAGGGACGTGAAAAACTGTTTTTT.

The sample holds a few counts of this clone. The chain has TRBV10-3 and TRBJ2-7, with TRBD2 matching 11 bases. The CDR3 contains 14 residues. V dropped 3 bases and J dropped 5; count of bases not matched to a gene: 3. Germline V CDR1 and CDR2: ENHRY, SYGVKD. Here the CDR3 DNA reads TGTGCCATCAGTGAACTAGCGGGAGCCAACGAGCAGTACTTC. Protein: CAISELAGANEQYF.

The V call is TRBV28, the J call TRBJ1-2; the match to TRBD1 covers 7 bases. The CDR3 runs 15 residues. CDR1 is MDHEN, CDR2 SYDVKM, per germline. Losses at the gene ends were 6 bases for V and 6 bases for J; bases not matched to a gene: 13. The CDR3 here is CASRPRDRGLHGYTF. The CDR3 DNA sequence: TGTGCCAGCAGGCCCCGGGACAGAGGTTTACATGGCTACACCTTC.

This clone was recorded only once. This rearrangement joins TRBV7-3 to TRBJ2-7; the match to TRBD1 covers 7 bases. Losses at the gene ends were 0 bases for V and 3 bases for J; bases not matched to a gene: 2. This CDR3 comprises 14 residues. Germline CDR1 SGHTA, CDR2 FQGTGA. Here the CDR3 reads CASSLTAGGYEQYF. The CDR3 DNA sequence: TGTGCCAGCAGCTTAACTGCAGGGGGCTACGAGCAGTACTTC.

The genes are TRBV12-2 and TRBJ1-4; TRBD1, the D gene given by the table, was not confirmed from the DNA. TRBV12-2 is noted as a pseudogene. CDR3 length: 16 amino acids. The CDR3: CASRLEVVGVGGKLFF. The CDR3 DNA reads TGTGCAAGTCGCTTAGAGGTGGTAGGGGTCGGTGGAAAACTGTTTTTT.

The CDR3 bases are TGTGCCAGCAGCCCCGAGGCCCCCTGGGAGGACGAGCAGTACTTC. Amino acid sequence: CASSPEAPWEDEQYF. The chain combines TRBV7-9 with TRBJ2-7; D is possibly TRBD2 (6 bases). The V gene lost 5 bases and the J gene lost 5 bases, with 19 bases spanning the gap. Germline V gene data show CDR1 as SEHNR and CDR2 as FQNEAQ (reference sequence). The CDR3 contains 15 residues.